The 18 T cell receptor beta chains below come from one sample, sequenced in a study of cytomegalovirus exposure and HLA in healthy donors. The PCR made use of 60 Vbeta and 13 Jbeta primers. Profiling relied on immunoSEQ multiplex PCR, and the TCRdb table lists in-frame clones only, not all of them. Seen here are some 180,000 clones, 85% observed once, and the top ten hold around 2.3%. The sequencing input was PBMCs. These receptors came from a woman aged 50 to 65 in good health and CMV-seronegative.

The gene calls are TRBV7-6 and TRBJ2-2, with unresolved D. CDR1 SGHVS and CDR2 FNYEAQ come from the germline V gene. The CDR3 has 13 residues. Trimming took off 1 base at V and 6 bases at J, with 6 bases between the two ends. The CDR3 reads CASSLEESGELFF. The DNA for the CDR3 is TGTGCCAGCAGCTTAGAGGAGTCCGGGGAGCTGTTTTTT.

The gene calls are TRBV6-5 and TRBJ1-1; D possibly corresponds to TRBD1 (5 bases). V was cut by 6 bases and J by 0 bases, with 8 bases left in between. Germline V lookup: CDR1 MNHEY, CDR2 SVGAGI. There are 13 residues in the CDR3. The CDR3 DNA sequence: TGTGCCAGCAGGGAGACAGTGAACACTGAAGCTTTCTTT. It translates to CASRETVNTEAFF.

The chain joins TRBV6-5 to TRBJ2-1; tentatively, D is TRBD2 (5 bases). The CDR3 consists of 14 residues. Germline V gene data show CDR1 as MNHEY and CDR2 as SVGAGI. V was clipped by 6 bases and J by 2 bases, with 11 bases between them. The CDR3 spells CASRERETYNEQFF. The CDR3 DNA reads TGTGCCAGCAGGGAGAGGGAAACCTACAATGAGCAGTTCTTC.

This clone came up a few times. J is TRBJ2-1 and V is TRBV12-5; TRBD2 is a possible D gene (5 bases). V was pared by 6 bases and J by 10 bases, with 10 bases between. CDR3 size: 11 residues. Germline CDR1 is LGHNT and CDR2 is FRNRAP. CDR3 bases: TGTGCTAGTGGCCCGGGGTGGGAGCAGTTCTTC. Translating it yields CASGPGWEQFF.

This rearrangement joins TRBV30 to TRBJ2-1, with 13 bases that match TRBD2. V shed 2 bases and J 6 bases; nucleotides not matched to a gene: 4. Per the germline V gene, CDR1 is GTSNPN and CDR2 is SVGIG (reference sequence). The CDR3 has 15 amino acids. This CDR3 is CAWSLGLAGANEQFF. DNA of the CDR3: TGTGCCTGGAGTCTCGGACTAGCGGGAGCCAATGAGCAGTTCTTC.

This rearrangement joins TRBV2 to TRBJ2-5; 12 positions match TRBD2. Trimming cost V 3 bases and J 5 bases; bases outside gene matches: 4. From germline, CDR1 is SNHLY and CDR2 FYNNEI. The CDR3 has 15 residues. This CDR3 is CASSETSGSLETQYF. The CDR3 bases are TGTGCCAGCAGTGAGACTAGCGGGAGCCTGGAGACCCAGTACTTC.

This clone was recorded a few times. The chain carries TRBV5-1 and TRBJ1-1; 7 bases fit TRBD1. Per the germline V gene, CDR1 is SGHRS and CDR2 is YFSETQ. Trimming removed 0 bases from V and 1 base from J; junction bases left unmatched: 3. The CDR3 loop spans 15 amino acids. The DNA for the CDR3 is TGCGCCAGCAGCTTGGAAGGGGGCTGGAACACTGAAGCTTTCTTT. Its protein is CASSLEGGWNTEAFF.

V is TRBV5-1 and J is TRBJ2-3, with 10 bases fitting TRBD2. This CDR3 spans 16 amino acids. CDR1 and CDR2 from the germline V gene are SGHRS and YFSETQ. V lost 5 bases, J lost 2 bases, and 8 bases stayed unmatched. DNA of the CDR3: TGCGCCAGCAGGGTTCTAGCGGGAGAGAACACAGATACGCAGTATTTT. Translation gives CASRVLAGENTDTQYF.

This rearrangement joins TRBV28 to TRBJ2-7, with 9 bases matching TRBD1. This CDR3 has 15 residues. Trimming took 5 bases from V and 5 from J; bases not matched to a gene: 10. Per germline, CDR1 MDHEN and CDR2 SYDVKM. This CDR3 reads CASSLRDRVIDEQYF. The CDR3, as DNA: TGTGCCAGCAGTCTTCGGGACAGGGTTATCGACGAGCAGTACTTC.

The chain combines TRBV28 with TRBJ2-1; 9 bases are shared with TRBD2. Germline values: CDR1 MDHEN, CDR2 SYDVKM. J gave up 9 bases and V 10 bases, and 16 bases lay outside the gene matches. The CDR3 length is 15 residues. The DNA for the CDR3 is TGTGCCACCTCCGAAAATAGCGGGGGTCGCTTTGAGCAGTTCTTC. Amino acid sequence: CATSENSGGRFEQFF. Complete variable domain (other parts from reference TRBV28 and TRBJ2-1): DVKVTQSSRYLVKRTGEKVFLECVQDMDHENMFWYRQDPGLGLRLIYFSYDVKMKEKGDIPEGYSVSREKKERFSLILESASTNQTSMYLCATSENSGGRFEQFFGPGTRLTVL.

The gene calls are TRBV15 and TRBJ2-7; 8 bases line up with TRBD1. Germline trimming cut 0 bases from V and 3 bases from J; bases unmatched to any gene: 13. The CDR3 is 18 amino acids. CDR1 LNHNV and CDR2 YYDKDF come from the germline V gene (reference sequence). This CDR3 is CATSRDRGWGQVYYEQYF. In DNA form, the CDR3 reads TGTGCCACCAGCAGAGATAGAGGGTGGGGACAGGTTTACTACGAGCAGTACTTC.

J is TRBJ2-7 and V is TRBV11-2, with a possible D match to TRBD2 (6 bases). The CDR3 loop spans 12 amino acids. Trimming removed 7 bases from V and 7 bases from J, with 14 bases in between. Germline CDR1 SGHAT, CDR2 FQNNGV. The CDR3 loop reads CASTGGPWEQYF. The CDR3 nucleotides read TGTGCCAGCACCGGGGGACCTTGGGAGCAGTACTTC.

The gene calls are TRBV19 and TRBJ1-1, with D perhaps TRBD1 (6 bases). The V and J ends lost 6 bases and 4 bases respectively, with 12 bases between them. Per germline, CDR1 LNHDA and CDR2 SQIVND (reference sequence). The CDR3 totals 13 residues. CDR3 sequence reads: CASSPTGTTEAFF. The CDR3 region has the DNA TGTGCCAGTAGCCCTACAGGGACCACTGAAGCTTTCTTT. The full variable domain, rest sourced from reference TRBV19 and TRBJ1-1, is DGGITQSPKYLFRKEGQNVTLSCEQNLNHDAMYWYRQDPGQGLRLIYYSQIVNDFQKGDIAEGYSVSREKKESFPLTVTSAQKNPTAFYLCASSPTGTTEAFFGQGTRLTVV.

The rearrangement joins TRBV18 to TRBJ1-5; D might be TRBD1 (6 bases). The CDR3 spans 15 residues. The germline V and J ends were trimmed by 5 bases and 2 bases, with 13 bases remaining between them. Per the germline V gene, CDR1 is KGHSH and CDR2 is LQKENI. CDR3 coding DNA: TGTGCCAGCTCAGAACAGGGATTCGGCAATCAGCCCCAGCATTTT. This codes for CASSEQGFGNQPQHF. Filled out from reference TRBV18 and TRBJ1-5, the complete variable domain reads NAGVMQNPRHLVRRRGQEARLRCSPMKGHSHVYWYRQLPEEGLKFMVYLQKENIIDESGMPKERFSAEFPKEGPSILRIQQVVRGDSAAYFCASSEQGFGNQPQHFGDGTRLSIL.

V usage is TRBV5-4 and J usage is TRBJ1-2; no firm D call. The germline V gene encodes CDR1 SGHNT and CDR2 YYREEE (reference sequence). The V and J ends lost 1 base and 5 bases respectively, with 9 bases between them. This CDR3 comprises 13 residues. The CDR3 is CASSLIGSYGYTF. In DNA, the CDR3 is TGTGCCAGCAGCTTGATCGGGAGTTATGGCTACACCTTC.

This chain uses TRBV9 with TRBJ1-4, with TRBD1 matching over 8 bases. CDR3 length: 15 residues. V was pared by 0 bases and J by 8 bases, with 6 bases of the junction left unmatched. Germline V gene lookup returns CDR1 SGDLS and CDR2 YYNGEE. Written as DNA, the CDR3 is TGTGCCAGCAGCGTAGGGGGGACAGGCACGGAAAAACTGTTTTTT. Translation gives CASSVGGTGTEKLFF.

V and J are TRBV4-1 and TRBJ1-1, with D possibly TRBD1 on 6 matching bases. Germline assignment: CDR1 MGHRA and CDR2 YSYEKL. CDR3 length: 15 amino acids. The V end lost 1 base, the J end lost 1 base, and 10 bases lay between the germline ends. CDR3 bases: TGCGCCAGCAGCCAAGCGGGGGGCTCGAACACTGAAGCTTTCTTT. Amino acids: CASSQAGGSNTEAFF.

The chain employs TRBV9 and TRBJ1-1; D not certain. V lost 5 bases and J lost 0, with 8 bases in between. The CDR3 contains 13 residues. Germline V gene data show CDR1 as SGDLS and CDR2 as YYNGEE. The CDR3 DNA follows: TGTGCCAGCAGTGGAGTTCTGAACACTGAAGCTTTCTTT. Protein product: CASSGVLNTEAFF.